A single sample gave rise to the 11 T cell receptor beta chains below, sequenced in a study of shared T cell receptors in the human thymus (dated by TCRdb to about 2021). To prepare the library, the immunoSEQ multiplex PCR assay was applied. What TCRdb holds here is the immuneACCESS table cut down to in-frame rearrangements. Part of the clones is not present; checked against another copy, under half of the missing clones reflect an unresolved V gene, and the others are unexplained. This sample comprises approximately 400,000 clones, about 95% of them detected only once. The ten largest clones take up approximately 0.02% of the sample. Sequencing was done on a sample of thymocytes. Source of these receptors: a human donor.

The chain has TRBV10-2 and TRBJ2-3, with D perhaps TRBD1 or TRBD2 (6 bases each). Germline loops: CDR1 WSHSY, CDR2 SAAADI. The CDR3 is 14 amino acids. Between the trimmed V and J ends, which lost 5 bases and 6 bases, there was a span of 15 bases. The CDR3 DNA reads TGCGCCAGCAGTAAGACTAGGGGGGAGGATACGCAGTATTTT. Its protein product is CASSKTRGEDTQYF.

The chain couples TRBV10-3 to TRBJ2-6, with 7 bases that match TRBD2. Germline-derived CDR1 and CDR2 are ENHRY and SYGVKD. The CDR3 covers 17 residues. Losses at the gene ends were 5 bases for V and 0 bases for J; bases not matched to a gene: 7. The CDR3 protein is CAISKRDHLSGANVLTF. CDR3 sequence (DNA): TGTGCCATCAGTAAGCGGGACCACCTCTCTGGGGCCAACGTCCTGACTTTC.

The rearrangement links TRBV9 to TRBJ2-1, with 9 nucleotides matching TRBD1. V lost 2 bases, J lost 4 bases, and 7 bases stayed unmatched. Looked up from germline, CDR1 is SGDLS and CDR2 is YYNGEE. CDR3 length equals 16 residues. DNA for the CDR3: TGTGCCAGCAGCGTTCCCGGGACAGGGAGATACAATGAGCAGTTCTTC. Translation: CASSVPGTGRYNEQFF.

The V and J genes are TRBV7-8 and TRBJ2-1; TRBD2 agrees at 8 bases. CDR1 and CDR2 from the germline V gene are SGHVS and FQNEAQ. CDR3 size: 15 residues. The trim removed 4 bases at V and 8 bases at J, leaving 10 bases unmatched. The CDR3 bases are TGTGCCAGCAGCTCCCTCGGGAGGGCAGGCCATGAGCAGTTCTTC. Its protein is CASSSLGRAGHEQFF.

The chain carries TRBV11-2 and TRBJ2-7, with 7 nucleotides matching TRBD2. The V gene's germline CDR1 is SGHAT and CDR2 FQNNGV. The CDR3 loop spans 17 amino acids. The ends lost 0 bases at V and 0 bases at J; junction bases unmatched: 8. The CDR3 region has the DNA TGTGCCAGCAGCTTAGATTACAATAGCGGGTCCTCCTACGAGCAGTACTTC. Translating gives CASSLDYNSGSSYEQYF.

This chain uses TRBV27 with TRBJ2-2, with 8 positions matching TRBD2. Germline loops: CDR1 MNHEY, CDR2 SMNVEV (reference sequence). This CDR3 contains 17 residues. V trimming: 5 bases; J trimming: 1 base; junction bases outside the gene matches: 9. CDR3 in DNA: TGTGCCAGCAGTCTACGGGGGGGACGACGGAACACCGGGGAGCTGTTTTTT. Protein sequence: CASSLRGGRRNTGELFF.

The rearrangement uses TRBV6-5 and TRBJ2-3; D call uncertain. CDR3 length equals 12 residues. The germline gives CDR1 MNHEY, CDR2 SVGAGI. Trimming removed 2 bases at V and 1 base at J, with 1 base between. CDR3: CASSYGTDTQYF. The CDR3 nucleotides are TGTGCCAGCAGTTACGGCACAGATACGCAGTATTTT.

The chain is built from TRBV29-1 and TRBJ2-3, with TRBD2 matching over 7 bases. The CDR3 runs to 15 residues. Trimming at V came to 3 bases and at J to 5 bases, leaving 11 bases not matched to a gene. Germline lookup yields CDR1 SQVTM and CDR2 ANQGSEA. CDR3 in amino acids: CSVDQTAGDRDTQYF. The CDR3 nucleotides read TGCAGCGTTGATCAGACGGCGGGAGATAGAGATACGCAGTATTTT.

The chain joins TRBV27 to TRBJ2-3, with TRBD2 matching 9 bases. CDR1 and CDR2 from the germline V gene are MNHEY and SMNVEV (reference sequence). The CDR3 spans 16 residues. V dropped 6 bases and J dropped 4; count of bases not matched to a gene: 11. The DNA for the CDR3 is TGTGCCAGCAGCTATCATTTAGCGGGAGTCCCAGATACGCAGTATTTT. Translation gives CASSYHLAGVPDTQYF.

J is TRBJ1-1 and V is TRBV4-3, with D uncertain. This CDR3 is 14 amino acids long. The germline gives CDR1 LGHNA, CDR2 YSLEER. Trimming pared 0 bases from V and 0 bases from J, leaving 5 bases between. The CDR3 region is CASSQDPVNTEAFF. In nucleotides, the CDR3 is TGCGCCAGCAGCCAAGATCCCGTGAACACTGAAGCTTTCTTT.

This clone was seen only once. The chain is built from TRBV7-9 and TRBJ1-4; 9 nucleotides match TRBD1. Germline CDR1 SEHNR, CDR2 FQNEAQ (reference sequence). The length of the CDR3 is 17 residues. J gave up 0 bases and V 5 bases, and 7 bases lay outside the gene matches. CDR3 sequence (DNA): TGTGCCAGCAGCCTCCGGGACAGGGAAGCAACTAATGAAAAACTGTTTTTT. Encoded protein: CASSLRDREATNEKLFF.